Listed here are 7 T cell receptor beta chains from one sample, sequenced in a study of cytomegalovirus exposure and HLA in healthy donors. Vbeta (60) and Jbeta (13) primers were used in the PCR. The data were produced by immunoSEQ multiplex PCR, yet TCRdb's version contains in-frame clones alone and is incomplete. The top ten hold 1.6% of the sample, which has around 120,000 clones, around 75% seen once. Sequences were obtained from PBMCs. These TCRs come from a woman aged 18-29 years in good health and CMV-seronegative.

CDR3 coding DNA: TGTGCCAGCGGAGGGACCAAGGGTGGAGGAGGAGCTTTCTTT. It translates to CASGGTKGGGGAFF. This rearrangement joins TRBV6-1 to TRBJ1-1; possible D gene TRBD1, 5 bases. The CDR3 spans 14 residues. Germline CDR1 MNHNS, CDR2 SASEGT. Trimming cost V 8 bases and J 10 bases, with 23 bases left between them.

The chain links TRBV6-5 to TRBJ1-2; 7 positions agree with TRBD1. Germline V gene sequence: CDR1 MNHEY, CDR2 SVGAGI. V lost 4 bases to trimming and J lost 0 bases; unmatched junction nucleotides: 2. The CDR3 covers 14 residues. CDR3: CASSSGQSNYGYTF. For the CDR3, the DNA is TGTGCCAGCAGTTCGGGACAGTCTAACTATGGCTACACCTTC.

CDR3 protein: CASSESVRATDTQYF. CDR3 nucleotides: TGTGCCAGCAGTGAATCGGTGCGGGCCACAGATACGCAGTATTTT. The V and J genes are TRBV25-1 and TRBJ2-3; tentatively, D is TRBD2 (5 bases). Looked up from germline, CDR1 is MGHDK and CDR2 is SYGVNS. The CDR3 consists of 15 residues. The V end lost 1 base, the J end lost 2 bases, and 10 bases lay between the germline ends. The full variable domain, its missing parts supplied by reference TRBV25-1 and TRBJ2-3, is EADIYQTPRYLVIGTGKKITLECSQTMGHDKMYWYQQDPGMELHLIHYSYGVNSTEKGDLSSESTVSRIRTEHFPLTLESARPSHTSQYLCASSESVRATDTQYFGPGTRLTVL.

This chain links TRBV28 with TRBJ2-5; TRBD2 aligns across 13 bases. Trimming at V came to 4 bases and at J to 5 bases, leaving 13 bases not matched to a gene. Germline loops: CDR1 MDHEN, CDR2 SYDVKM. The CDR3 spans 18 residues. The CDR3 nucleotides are TGTGCCAGCAGTTCGCGGAAACTAGCGGGGGGGCTAGTGGAGACCCAGTACTTC. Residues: CASSSRKLAGGLVETQYF.

In DNA, the CDR3 is TGCGCCAGCAGCTGGGACAGGGGAAATGAAAAACTGTTTTTT. This encodes CASSWDRGNEKLFF. The V call is TRBV5-1, the J call TRBJ1-4, with 10 bases lining up with TRBD1. After removal of 3 bases from V and 5 bases from J, the junction contained 1 base not matched to a gene. CDR3 length equals 14 residues. From germline, CDR1 is SGHRS and CDR2 YFSETQ.

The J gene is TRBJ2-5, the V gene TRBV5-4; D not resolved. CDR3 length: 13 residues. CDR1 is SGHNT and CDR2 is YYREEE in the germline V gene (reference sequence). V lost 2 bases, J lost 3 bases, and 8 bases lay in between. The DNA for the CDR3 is TGTGCCAGCAGCTTCCAGGTCGAAGAGACCCAGTACTTC. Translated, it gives CASSFQVEETQYF.

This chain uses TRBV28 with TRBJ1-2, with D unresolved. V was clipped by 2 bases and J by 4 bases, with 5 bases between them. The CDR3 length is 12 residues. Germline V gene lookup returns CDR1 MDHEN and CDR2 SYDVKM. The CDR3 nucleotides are TGTGCCAGCAGTTTAGGCAGCTATGGCTACACCTTC. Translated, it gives CASSLGSYGYTF.